This is a list of T cell receptor beta chains from one sample in a study of OX40 agonist ivuxolimab in advanced cancers. The data were produced by immunoSEQ multiplex PCR, yet TCRdb's version contains in-frame clones alone and is incomplete. The sample contains some 45,000 clones, around nine tenths of which appear only once. Sequences were derived from CD4+ or CD8+ T cells sorted from blood, sampled in a trial of the OX40 agonist ivuxolimab. Receptors originate from an adult with an advanced solid tumor such as melanoma, head and neck, liver or kidney cancer. The CDR3 runs from the conserved cysteine through the conserved F or W. Each record gives: clone size, J gene, V gene, D gene, CDR3 length, CDR3 DNA, CDR3 protein. A D gene is named only where the DNA matches it firmly. A clone size is listed for some rows: how often the clone was seen (once, few, many), or a class if it is expanded.

once TRBJ2-2 TRBV7-7 TRBD1 15 TGTGCCAGCAGCCCAAACAGGGGCGGTAGCGGGGAGCTGTTTTTT CASSPNRGGSGELFF
medium-sized TRBJ1-3 TRBV6-5 NA 12 TGTGCCAGCAGTTACGATGGAAACACCATATATTTT CASSYDGNTIYF
NA TRBJ1-1 TRBV7-8 NA 14 TGTGCCAGCAGCTTAGAGGGGACCATCACTGAAGCTTTCTTT CASSLEGTITEAFF
NA TRBJ2-7 TRBV5-8 NA 16 TGTGCCAGCAGCTCGGCACCGGGGTATAAGGCCTACGAGCAGTACTTC CASSSAPGYKAYEQYF
NA TRBJ2-1 TRBV27 TRBD2 14 TGTGCCAGCAGTTTTAGCGGGCGATACAATGAGCAGTTCTTC CASSFSGRYNEQFF
NA TRBJ1-1 TRBV7-9 NA 16 TGTGCCAGCAGCTTAATCCCCGGAGCGTTGGGGACTGAAGCTTTCTTT CASSLIPGALGTEAFF
NA TRBJ2-5 TRBV11-2 NA 12 TGTGCCAGCAGCTTAGGGGAGGAGACCCAGTACTTC CASSLGEETQYF
NA TRBJ2-3 TRBV28 TRBD2 17 TGTGCCAGCACCTCCTCCGGCGGGGGGTTAAGCACAGATACGCAGTATTTT CASTSSGGGLSTDTQYF
once TRBJ2-7 TRBV2 NA 14 TGTGCCAGCAGTGCCGACAGCCGCTCCTACGAGCAGTACTTC CASSADSRSYEQYF
NA TRBJ1-1 TRBV11-2 TRBD1 13 TGTGCCAGCAGCTTAACAGGGGGCACTGAAGCTTTCTTT CASSLTGGTEAFF
NA TRBJ1-5 TRBV14 TRBD1 15 TGTGCCAGCAGCCCCCGGGGACAGCAAAATCAGCCCCAGCATTTT CASSPRGQQNQPQHF
NA TRBJ1-2 TRBV6-5 TRBD1 15 TGTGCCAGCAGTCCATCGGGACAGCTAAACTATGGCTACACCTTC CASSPSGQLNYGYTF
NA TRBJ1-1 TRBV13 NA 13 TGTGCCAGCAGCTTAAAAGGGGTCGCTGAAGCTTTCTTT CASSLKGVAEAFF
NA TRBJ2-6 TRBV10-2 NA 12 TGCGCCAGCCGGCTTGGGGCCAACGTCCTGACTTTC CASRLGANVLTF
NA TRBJ1-1 TRBV7-9 NA 12 TGTGCCAGCAGCTTATTGCACACTGAAGCTTTCTTT CASSLLHTEAFF
NA TRBJ2-7 TRBV7-6 TRBD1 15 TGTGCCAGCAGCTCCGACAGGGAAAGATCCTACGAGCAGTACTTC CASSSDRERSYEQYF
NA TRBJ2-3 TRBV4-1 TRBD2 18 TGCGCCAGCAGCCTGGGACTAGCGGGGGGCCAGGGGAAAGATACGCAGTATTTT CASSLGLAGGQGKDTQYF
NA TRBJ2-3 TRBV7-6 NA 15 TGTGCCAGCAGCCCCATGCCGGAAGCCGCAGATACGCAGTATTTT CASSPMPEAADTQYF
NA TRBJ2-1 TRBV13 NA 15 TGTGCCAGCAGCTTAGACAGGGACTCCTACAGTGAGCAGTTCTTC CASSLDRDSYSEQFF
NA TRBJ1-1 TRBV4-1 TRBD1 15 TGCGCCAGCAGCCGGGTTGACAGGGGAGTCACTGAAGCTTTCTTT CASSRVDRGVTEAFF